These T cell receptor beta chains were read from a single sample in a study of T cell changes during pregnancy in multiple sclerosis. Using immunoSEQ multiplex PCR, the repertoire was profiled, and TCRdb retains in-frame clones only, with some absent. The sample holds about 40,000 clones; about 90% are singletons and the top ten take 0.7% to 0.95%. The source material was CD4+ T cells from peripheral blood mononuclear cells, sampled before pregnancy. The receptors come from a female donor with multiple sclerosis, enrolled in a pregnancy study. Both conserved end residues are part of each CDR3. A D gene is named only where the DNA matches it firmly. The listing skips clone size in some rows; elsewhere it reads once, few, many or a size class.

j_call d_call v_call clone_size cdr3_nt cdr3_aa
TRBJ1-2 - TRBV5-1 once TGCGCCAGCAGCTTGAGTCCCACAGGTGCGAACTATGGCTACACCTTC CASSLSPTGANYGYTF
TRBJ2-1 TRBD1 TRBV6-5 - TGTGCCAGCAGGGACGGACAGGGGTCCTACAATGAGCAGTTCTTC CASRDGQGSYNEQFF
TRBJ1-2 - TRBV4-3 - TGCGCCAGCAGCCAAGATGGGGGGGCGCTGAACTATGGCTACACCTTC CASSQDGGALNYGYTF
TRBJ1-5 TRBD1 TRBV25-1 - TGTGCCAGCACTGGACAGGGTGAGTATCAGCCCCAGCATTTT CASTGQGEYQPQHF
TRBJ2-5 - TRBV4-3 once TGCGCCAGCAGCCAGCTCAGGTACCAAGAGACCCAGTACTTC CASSQLRYQETQYF
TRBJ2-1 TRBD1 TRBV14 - TGTGCCAGCAGCCCCCCCGGGACAGGGGCAGTGAACAATGAGCAGTTCTTC CASSPPGTGAVNNEQFF
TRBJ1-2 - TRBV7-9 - TGTGCCAGCAGGCTATTCGGGGGGGATGGCTACACCTTC CASRLFGGDGYTF
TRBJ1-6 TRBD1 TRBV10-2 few TGCGCCAGCCAGCGTAGGGACAGTAATTCACCCCTCCACTTT CASQRRDSNSPLHF
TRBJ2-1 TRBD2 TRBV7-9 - TGTGCCAGCAGTCCCGGGACTAGGGCCTACAATGAGCAGTTCTTC CASSPGTRAYNEQFF
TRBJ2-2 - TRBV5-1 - TGCGCCAGCAGCAACCCGAGGGGGACGAACACCGGGGAGCTGTTTTTT CASSNPRGTNTGELFF
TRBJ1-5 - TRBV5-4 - TGTGCCAGCAGTAGGGGCGGGATTGGTCAGCCCCAGCATTTT CASSRGGIGQPQHF
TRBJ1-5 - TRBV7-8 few TGTGCCAGCAGCTTAGATTGGGCACTCAATCAGCCCCAGCATTTT CASSLDWALNQPQHF
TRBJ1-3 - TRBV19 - TGTGCCAGTCGGTCGAGCTCTGGAAACACCATATATTTT CASRSSSGNTIYF
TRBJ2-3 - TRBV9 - TGTGCCAGCAGCGTAGCTGACTACCCCAGCACAGATACGCAGTATTTT CASSVADYPSTDTQYF
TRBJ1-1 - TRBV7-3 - TGTGCCAGCAGCTTAGGGGGGTTTGCTGAAGCTTTCTTT CASSLGGFAEAFF
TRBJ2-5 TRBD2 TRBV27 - TGTGCCAGCGGAAAGGGACTAGCGGCGAATCGGGAGACCCAGTACTTC CASGKGLAANRETQYF
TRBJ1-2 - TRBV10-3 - TGTGCCAGCGGGGCAGGCGGTACCAACTATGGCTACACCTTC CASGAGGTNYGYTF
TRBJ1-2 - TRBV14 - TGTGCCAGCAGCCAGGCTGCGGGGGCCTTACGGGGCTACACCTTC CASSQAAGALRGYTF
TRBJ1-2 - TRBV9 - TGTGCCAGCAGCGTACGGGAGAGGAGGGGTCGAGATGGCTACACCTTC CASSVRERRGRDGYTF
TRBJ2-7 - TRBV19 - TGTGCCAGTAGTATGATTGACGGCGAGGCCTACGAGCAGTACTTC CASSMIDGEAYEQYF
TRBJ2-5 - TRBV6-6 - TGTGCCAGCAGTTACTCGCGGCAAGAGACCCAGTACTTC CASSYSRQETQYF
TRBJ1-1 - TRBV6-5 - TGTGCCAGCACTTACGGGAGCGGAGAGAGTACTGAAGCTTTCTTT CASTYGSGESTEAFF
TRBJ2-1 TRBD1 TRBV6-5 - TGTGCCAGTCAAGGGGGACAGGGGGTCTATGAGCAGTTCTTC CASQGGQGVYEQFF
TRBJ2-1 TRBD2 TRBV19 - TGTGCCAGTAGTATTCTAGCGGGGGGCCCCAATGAGCAGTTCTTC CASSILAGGPNEQFF
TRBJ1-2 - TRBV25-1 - TGTGCCAGCAGTGATCAGGGGACCTATGGCTACACCTTC CASSDQGTYGYTF
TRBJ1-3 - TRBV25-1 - TGTGCCAGCAGTGAATGGGGGGACACCATATATTTT CASSEWGDTIYF
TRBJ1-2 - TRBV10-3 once TGTGCCATCAGTGAGGAAGTTTCCGGGGTTGGGGGCTACACCTTC CAISEEVSGVGGYTF
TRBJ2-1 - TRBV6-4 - TGTGCCAGCAGTGGTCTTCCCTCCACAGGGAACAATGAGCAGTTCTTC CASSGLPSTGNNEQFF
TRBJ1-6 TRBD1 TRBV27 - TGTGCCAGCAGTTTACGCCGGGGACAGGGTTACTCCTATAATTCACCCCTCCACTTT CASSLRRGQGYSYNSPLHF
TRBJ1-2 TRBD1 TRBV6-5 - TGTGCCAGCAGTCTCCGACAGGGTCTCGATGGCTACACCTTC CASSLRQGLDGYTF
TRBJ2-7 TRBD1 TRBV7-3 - TGTGCCAGCAGCAGTTTCGCAGGGGGCTGGAACGAGCAGTACTTC CASSSFAGGWNEQYF
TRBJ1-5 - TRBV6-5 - TGTGCCAGCAGTTACTCGGTTCTAGGGGCTCAGCCCCAGCATTTT CASSYSVLGAQPQHF
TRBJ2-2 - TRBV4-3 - TGCGCCAGCAGCCAGGTTAGACACGGGGAGCTGTTTTTT CASSQVRHGELFF
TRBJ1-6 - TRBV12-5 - TGTGCTAGTGGTTTGGTATTGAGCTCCTATAATTCACCCCTCCACTTT CASGLVLSSYNSPLHF
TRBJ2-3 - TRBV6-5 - TGTGCCAGCAGTTACTCCACGGGTAGCGTCGATACGCAGTATTTT CASSYSTGSVDTQYF
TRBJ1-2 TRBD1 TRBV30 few TGTGCCTGGAGTAGACAGGGAGGCCTTTATGGCTACACCTTC CAWSRQGGLYGYTF
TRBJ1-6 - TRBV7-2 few TGTGCCAGCAGCTTAGATAGCTATAATTCACCCCTCCACTTT CASSLDSYNSPLHF
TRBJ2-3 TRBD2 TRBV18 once TGTGCCAGCTCACCACTAGCGGGGGGTCCCACAGATACGCAGTATTTT CASSPLAGGPTDTQYF
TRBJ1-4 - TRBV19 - TGTGCCACCAGCTTCAAGCAGGCTAATGAAAAACTGTTTTTT CATSFKQANEKLFF
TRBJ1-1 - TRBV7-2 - TGTGCCAGCAGCTTAGGCGGCCCTACCAAAGCTTTCTTT CASSLGGPTKAFF
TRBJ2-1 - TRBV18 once TGTGCCAGCTCACCATTTGGGGGCGGTGAGCAGTTCTTC CASSPFGGGEQFF
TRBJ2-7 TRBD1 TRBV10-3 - TGTGCCATCAGCCAACAGGGGCCCGAGCAGTACTTC CAISQQGPEQYF